This T cell receptor (beta chain) was observed in a study of shared clonotypes between healthy human individuals (dated by TCRdb to the early 2020s). The study in broad terms: The cohort comprised a couple of women and a few men aged 18 to 49 years. Per donor, three plates each were used for CD4 naive and CD4 memory, two for CD8 naive, and one for CD8 memory. To estimate repertoire size and how much clonotype sharing occurs between individuals, the study deeply sequenced the blood TCR repertoires of five healthy adults. Libraries were prepared and TCR repertoires were sequenced by different laboratories using diverse techniques, in order to increase sequencing depth and limit assay-specific biases. Each donor's leukapheresis produced roughly between roughly 0.85 and 10 billion PBMCs.

TCR CDR3 regions were amplified from genomic DNA by multiplex PCR using the deep immunoSEQ assay. Genomic DNA extracted from each cell subset was distributed evenly over all wells of several immunoSEQ 96-well plates, and each plate served as one replicate. For sorted subsets, each replicate PCR was loaded with roughly 190 ng genomic DNA, equivalent to 30,000 or so T cell genomes. Purified libraries were measured with a Qubit 3.0 fluorometer, size-checked on a Bioanalyzer 2100, and measured again with the KAPA Library Quantification kit. Every immunoSEQ 96-well plate was sequenced on a dedicated single-read 150-cycle Illumina NextSeq 550 flow cell. On the study's bioinformatics: The immunoSEQ output contained only junctional sequences without quality scores, so filtering could not match that applied to full-length reads. Sequences were annotated with PyIR, a Python wrapper for IgBLAST v1.9, and V/J genes and CDR3 were assigned using IMGT germline references. Reads were removed for weak V/J assignments (E-value above 1e-6), missing CDR3, stop codons, out-of-frame junctions, or ambiguous translated residues. A V3J clonotype was defined by an identical inferred V gene, J gene, and CDR3 amino acid sequence. Percentage overlap between repertoires was computed as shared unique clonotypes divided by the size of the smaller repertoire. RTK rarefaction, the Chao1 estimator, and Recon v2.1 estimates of unobserved clonotypes were used to assess repertoire richness. For all TCRbeta clonotypes obtained by the gDNA method from four donors, generation probabilities were computed with OLGA. Here the immuneACCESS table is served through TCRdb, limited to in-frame sequences with V and J called. Missing clones are a known gap in these copies; in checked studies unresolved V genes cover under half, and the rest lacks a known reason. That table is the source of V, J and clone size, and D and trimming were worked out from the DNA. The sample profile shows about 580,000 clones; more than 95% of them were found once. The top ten hold 0.3% of the sample.

On the study overall, not on this receptor specifically: Incomplete sequencing was indicated by rarefaction of sorted-subset datasets, despite the large sequencing depth. Only blood was sampled, and tissue TCR repertoires likely differ from those in blood. Naive subsets generally had larger estimated clonotype richness than memory subsets. Compared with non-shared clonotypes, the clonotypes found in all four sorted-subset donors had higher generation probabilities. The small number of donors limited the genetic and exposure-history diversity represented. Pairwise subsampling led to the expectation that sequencing depth would affect the degree of clonotype sharing among donors. When a few donors were compared, the shared fraction of clonotypes was 5% to 6.5% for naive CD4, around 4% for naive CD8, more than 2% for memory CD4, and roughly 0.43% for memory CD8.

The V end loses 1 base and the J end loses 4 bases, and a stretch of 17 bases separates them. The CDR1 and CDR2 encoded by the germline V gene are SNHLY and FYNNEI. The CDR3 runs 16 residues from the cysteine to the phenylalanine. Only CDR3 DNA remains: 48 bases, in frame from the first base. With respect to this clone: Its antigen has not been determined. No much larger clone is present one base from it, and per-base qualities are unavailable.

CD8 naive samples consisted of CD45RO-negative cells that were positively selected for CCR7, yielding a CD45RA+CCR7+ population without TemRA cells. Healthy HIV-negative adults with no recently reported acute infections or vaccinations were included as donors. All donors were Caucasian adults living in Nashville, Tennessee, USA. Blood was collected by leukapheresis, and PBMCs were isolated by Ficoll-Histopaque density gradient centrifugation and then cryopreserved in liquid nitrogen vapor phase. Analytical flow cytometry was used to check the purity and quantity of each magnetically sorted T cell population. Genomic DNA was isolated from each sorted fraction and quantified by UV absorbance on a Nanodrop 2000c.

The clonotype originates from a man aged 25 to 45 in good health. Sequencing was performed on naive CD8+ T cells sorted from blood. The cell subset or site label, read with the paper, signifies: CD45RA+CCR7+. Recombination joined TRBV2 with TRBJ2-7, with the D gene too uncertain to name. The CDR3 amino acid sequence is: CASSEEGFSPRYEQYF. The nucleotide sequence is TGTGCCAGCAGTGAAGAGGGTTTCAGTCCGAGGTACGAGCAGTACTTC.